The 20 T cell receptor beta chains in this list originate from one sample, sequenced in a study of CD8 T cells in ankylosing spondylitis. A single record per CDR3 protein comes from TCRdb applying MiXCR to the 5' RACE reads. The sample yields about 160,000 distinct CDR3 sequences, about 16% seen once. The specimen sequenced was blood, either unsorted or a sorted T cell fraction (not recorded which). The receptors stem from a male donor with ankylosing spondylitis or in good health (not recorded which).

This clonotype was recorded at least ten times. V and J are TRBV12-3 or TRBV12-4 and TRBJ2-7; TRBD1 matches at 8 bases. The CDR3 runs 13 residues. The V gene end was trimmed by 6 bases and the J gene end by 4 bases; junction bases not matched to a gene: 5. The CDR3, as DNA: TGTGCCAGCAGGGACAGGGTTGGATACGAGCAGTACTTC. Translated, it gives CASRDRVGYEQYF.

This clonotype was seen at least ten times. The CDR3 nucleotides read TGTGCCAGCAGATACAAAAGCGGAGATACAGATACGCAGTATTTT. Translation gives CASRYKSGDTDTQYF. The gene calls are TRBV5-6 and TRBJ2-3, with a tentative D call TRBD2 (5 bases). Germline CDR1 and CDR2: SGHDT and YYEEEE. There are 15 residues in the CDR3. Trimming shortened V by 5 bases and J by 3 bases, and 16 bases separated the two germline ends.

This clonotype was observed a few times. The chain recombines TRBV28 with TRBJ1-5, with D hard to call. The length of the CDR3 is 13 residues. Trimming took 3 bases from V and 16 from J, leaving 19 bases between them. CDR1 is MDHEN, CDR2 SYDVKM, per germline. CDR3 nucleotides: TGTGCCAGCAGTTTGGGAGCCAGGCCGGCTGTACATTTT. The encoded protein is CASSLGARPAVHF.

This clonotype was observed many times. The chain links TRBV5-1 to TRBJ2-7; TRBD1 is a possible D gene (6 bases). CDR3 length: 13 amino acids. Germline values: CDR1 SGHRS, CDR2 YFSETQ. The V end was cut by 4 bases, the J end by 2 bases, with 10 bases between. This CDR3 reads CASSATGPYEQYF. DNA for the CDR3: TGCGCCAGCAGCGCGACAGGACCCTACGAGCAGTACTTC.

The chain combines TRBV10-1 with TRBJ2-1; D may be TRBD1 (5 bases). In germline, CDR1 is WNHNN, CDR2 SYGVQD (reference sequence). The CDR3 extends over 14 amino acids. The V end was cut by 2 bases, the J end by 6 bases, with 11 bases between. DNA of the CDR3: TGCGCCAGCAGTGAGGAACACAGGCCCAATGAGCAGTTCTTC. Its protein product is CASSEEHRPNEQFF.

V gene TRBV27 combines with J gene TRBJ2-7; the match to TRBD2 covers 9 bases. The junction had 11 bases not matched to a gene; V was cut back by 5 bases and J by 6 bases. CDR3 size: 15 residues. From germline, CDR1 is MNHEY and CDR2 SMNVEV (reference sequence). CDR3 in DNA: TGTGCCAGCAGTCCTGATGCGGGAGGGATCGGCGAGCAGTACTTC. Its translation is CASSPDAGGIGEQYF.

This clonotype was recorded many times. The DNA for the CDR3 is TGCAGTGCTATTACAGATGAAAAACTGTTTTTT. This sequence encodes CSAITDEKLFF. This rearrangement joins TRBV20-1 to TRBJ1-4, with D uncertain. CDR3 size: 11 residues. V was shortened by 4 bases and J by 6 bases, with 6 bases between the two germline ends. Per the germline V gene, CDR1 is DFQATT and CDR2 is SNEGSKA (reference sequence).

The DNA for the CDR3 is TGTGCCAGCAACGTACTAGCGGCCACCTACAATGAGCAGTTCTTC. Protein sequence: CASNVLAATYNEQFF. This chain connects TRBV2 to TRBJ2-1, with 8 bases lining up with TRBD2. The CDR3 has 15 residues. The ends lost 7 bases at V and 2 bases at J; junction bases unmatched: 7. Germline CDR1 and CDR2: SNHLY and FYNNEI.

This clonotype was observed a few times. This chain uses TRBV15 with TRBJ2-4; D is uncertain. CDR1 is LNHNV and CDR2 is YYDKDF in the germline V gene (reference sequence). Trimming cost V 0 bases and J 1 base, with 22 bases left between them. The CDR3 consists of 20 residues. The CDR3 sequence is CATSRDDFEAQVLAKNIQYF. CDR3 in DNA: TGTGCCACCAGCAGAGATGATTTCGAGGCCCAGGTGCTGGCCAAAAACATTCAGTACTTC.

The CDR3 nucleotides read TGCAGTGCTACTGGACAGGGGAGTCAAGAGACCCAGTACTTC. Translating gives CSATGQGSQETQYF. V is TRBV20-1 and J is TRBJ2-5, with 9 nucleotides matching TRBD1. CDR1 is DFQATT and CDR2 is SNEGSKA in the germline V gene (reference sequence). The CDR3 is 14 residues long. After removal of 4 bases from V and 2 bases from J, the junction contained 5 bases not matched to a gene.

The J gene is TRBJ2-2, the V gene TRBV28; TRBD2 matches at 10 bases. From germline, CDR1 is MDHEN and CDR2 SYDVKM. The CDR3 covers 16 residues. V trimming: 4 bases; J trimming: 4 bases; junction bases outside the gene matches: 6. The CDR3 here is CASSSGPSGSTGELFF. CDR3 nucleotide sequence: TGTGCCAGCAGTTCTGGGCCTAGCGGGAGCACCGGGGAGCTGTTTTTT.

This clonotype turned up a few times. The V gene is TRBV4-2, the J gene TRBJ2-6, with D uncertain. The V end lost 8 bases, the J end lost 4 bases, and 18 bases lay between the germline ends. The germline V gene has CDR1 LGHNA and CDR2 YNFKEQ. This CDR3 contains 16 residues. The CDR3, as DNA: TGTGCCAGCGGCCCGGGCCTGCAGGCCGGGGCCAACGTCCTGACTTTC. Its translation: CASGPGLQAGANVLTF.

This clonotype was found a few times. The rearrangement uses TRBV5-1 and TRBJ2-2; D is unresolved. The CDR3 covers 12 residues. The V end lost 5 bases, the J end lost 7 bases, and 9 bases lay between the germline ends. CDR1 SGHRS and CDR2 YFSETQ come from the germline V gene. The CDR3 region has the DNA TGCGCCAGCAGTACAAGGGTCGGGGAGCTGTTTTTT. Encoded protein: CASSTRVGELFF. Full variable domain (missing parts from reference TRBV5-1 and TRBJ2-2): KAGVTQTPRYLIKTRGQQVTLSCSPISGHRSVSWYQQTPGQGLQFLFEYFSETQRNKGNFPGRFSGRQFSNSRSEMNVSTLELGDSALYLCASSTRVGELFFGEGSRLTVL.

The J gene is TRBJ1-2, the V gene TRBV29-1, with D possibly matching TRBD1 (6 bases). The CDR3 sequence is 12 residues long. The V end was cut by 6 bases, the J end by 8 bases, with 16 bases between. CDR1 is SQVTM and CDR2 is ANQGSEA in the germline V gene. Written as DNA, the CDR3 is TGCAGCGTGCAGGGGACCACGGTGGGCTACACCTTC. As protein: CSVQGTTVGYTF.

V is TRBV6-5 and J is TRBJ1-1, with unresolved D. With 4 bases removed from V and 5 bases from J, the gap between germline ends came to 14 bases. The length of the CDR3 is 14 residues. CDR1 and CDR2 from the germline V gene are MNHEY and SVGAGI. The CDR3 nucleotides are TGTGCCAGCAGTTCCGCAAGGCTGCGAACTGAAGCTTTCTTT. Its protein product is CASSSARLRTEAFF.

The CDR3 nucleotides are TGTGCCAGCAGCTTCGGGACTAGCGGATACGAGCAGTACTTC. Residues: CASSFGTSGYEQYF. This chain connects TRBV7-9 to TRBJ2-7; 11 nucleotides line up with TRBD2. The V gene's germline CDR1 is SEHNR and CDR2 FQNEAQ (reference sequence). The CDR3 covers 14 residues. V trimming: 3 bases; J trimming: 4 bases; junction bases outside the gene matches: 2. The whole variable domain, filled in from reference TRBV7-9 and TRBJ2-7, reads DTGVSQNPRHKITKRGQNVTFRCDPISEHNRLYWYRQTLGQGPEFLTYFQNEAQLEKSRLLSDRFSAERPKGSFSTLEIQRTEQGDSAMYLCASSFGTSGYEQYFGPGTRLTVT.

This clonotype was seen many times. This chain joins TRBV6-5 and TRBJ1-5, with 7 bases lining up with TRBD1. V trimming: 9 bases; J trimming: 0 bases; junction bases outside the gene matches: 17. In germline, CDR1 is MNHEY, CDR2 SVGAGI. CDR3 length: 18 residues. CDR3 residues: CARKTGTAEDDSNQPQHF. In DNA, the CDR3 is TGTGCCAGGAAAACAGGGACAGCAGAAGATGATAGCAATCAGCCCCAGCATTTT.

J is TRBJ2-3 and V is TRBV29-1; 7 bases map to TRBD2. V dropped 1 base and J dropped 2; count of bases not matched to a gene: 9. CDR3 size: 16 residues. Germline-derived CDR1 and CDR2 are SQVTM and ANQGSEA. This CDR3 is CSVEASGGRVTDTQYF. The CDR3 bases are TGCAGCGTTGAAGCATCGGGCGGGAGAGTCACAGATACGCAGTATTTT.

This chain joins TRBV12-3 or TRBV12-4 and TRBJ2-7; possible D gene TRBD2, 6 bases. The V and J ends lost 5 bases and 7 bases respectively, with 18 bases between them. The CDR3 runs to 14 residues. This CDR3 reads CASSGLIPGGEQYF. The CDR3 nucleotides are TGTGCCAGCAGTGGACTGATTCCTGGAGGGGAGCAGTACTTC.

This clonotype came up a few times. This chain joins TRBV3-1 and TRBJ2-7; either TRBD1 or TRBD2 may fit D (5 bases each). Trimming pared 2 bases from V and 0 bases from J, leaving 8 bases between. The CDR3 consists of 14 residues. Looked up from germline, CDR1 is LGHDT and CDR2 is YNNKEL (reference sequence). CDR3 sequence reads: CASSQRDGSYEQYF. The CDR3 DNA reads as TGTGCCAGCAGCCAACGGGACGGCTCCTACGAGCAGTACTTC.